One sample yielded the 4 T cell receptor beta chains listed below, sequenced in a study of T-cell memory formation after mild COVID-19. MiXCR, run by TCRdb on the 5' RACE reads, gives a single entry per CDR3 protein. The table has some 150,000 distinct CDR3 sequences, around 27% seen once. Sequenced material: PBMCs or a T cell subset sorted from them (not recorded which). These receptors were taken from an adult woman who had mild COVID-19 (a few samples of this study predate the infection). Cell type and time point are not known.

This clonotype was detected many times. This chain links TRBV7-6 with TRBJ2-3; D uncertain. Looked up from germline, CDR1 is SGHVS and CDR2 is FNYEAQ. Trimming stripped 1 base from V and 1 base from J, with 6 bases between. This CDR3 comprises 14 residues. The CDR3 DNA follows: TGTGCCAGCAGCTTAGGGGCCGGCACAGATACGCAGTATTTT. Protein product: CASSLGAGTDTQYF.

The chain employs TRBV20-1 and TRBJ2-1; TRBD2 is a possible D gene (6 bases). Germline CDR1 DFQATT, CDR2 SNEGSKA (reference sequence). V lost 0 bases, J lost 9 bases, and 18 bases lay in between. The CDR3 runs 15 residues. CDR3 residues: CSARELGGIWGEQFF. CDR3 nucleotides: TGCAGTGCTAGAGAATTAGGCGGGATCTGGGGTGAGCAGTTCTTC.

V and J are TRBV15 and TRBJ2-3, with 10 bases fitting TRBD2. J was trimmed by 4 bases and V by 5 bases; bases with no gene match: 6. The CDR3 consists of 15 residues. Per the germline V gene, CDR1 is LNHNV and CDR2 is YYDKDF (reference sequence). The CDR3 is CATSVGTSVSDTQYF. CDR3 bases: TGTGCCACCAGCGTCGGGACTAGCGTTTCAGATACGCAGTATTTT.

This clonotype appeared a few times. The CDR3 nucleotides are TGCGCCAGCAGCCAAGAGGCTACAGGGTATGGCTACACCTTC. It encodes CASSQEATGYGYTF. This chain joins TRBV4-1 and TRBJ1-2; perhaps TRBD1 as D (6 bases). The CDR3 totals 14 residues. Trimming shortened V by 0 bases and J by 5 bases, and 10 bases separated the two germline ends. Germline CDR1 reads MGHRA; CDR2 reads YSYEKL.